This entry features one T cell receptor (beta chain) sequence. Its antigen is undetermined. Treatment indicated: roughly 18 received Ad26.COV2.S at low or high dose, single or two shots; roughly 5 received placebo; per-sample allocation not given. Specimen acquisition occurred on day 63 following the initial vaccine or placebo injection. Vaccine was an Ad26 vector expressing Wuhan-strain SARS-CoV-2 spike. The protocol was immunoSEQ multiplex PCR, while the TCRdb copy is restricted to in-frame clones and leaves out a portion. The sample includes about 400,000 clones, 70% to 90% of them seen just once. The data derive from a study of Ad26.COV2.S vaccination and SARS-CoV-2 variants. Study findings and constraints: Recipients of either vaccine or placebo displayed similar breadth of non-spike TCRs. Substantial post-vaccination breadth of spike-specific CD8+ and CD4+ T cell responses was reported.

Sequenced material: peripheral blood, taken in a trial of Ad26.COV2.S vaccine versus placebo. This receptor was obtained from a person aged 18 to 59 who received the Ad26.COV2.S COVID-19 vaccine or a placebo.

CDR3 bases: TGCGCCAGCAGCCAAGTTACGGGAATATGGAATGAGCAGTTCTTC. Its translation: CASSQVTGIWNEQFF. The V call is TRBV4-1, the J call TRBJ2-1; D is possibly TRBD2 (5 bases). Germline V gene sequence: CDR1 MGHRA, CDR2 YSYEKL. The germline V and J ends were trimmed by 1 base and 7 bases, with 14 bases remaining between them. This CDR3 is 15 amino acids long.